The 23 T cell receptor beta chains below come from one sample, sequenced in a study of cytomegalovirus exposure and HLA in healthy donors. A multiplex PCR was run with 60 Vbeta primers and 13 Jbeta primers. The protocol was immunoSEQ multiplex PCR, while the TCRdb copy is restricted to in-frame clones and leaves out a portion. The table records hundreds of thousands of clones, just over 70% of them present only once. The sequenced material came from PBMCs. These receptors were taken from a female donor in good health and CMV-seronegative.

The CDR3: CASSSRGRDPEAFF. DNA for the CDR3: TGTGCCAGCAGCTCTAGGGGGCGGGACCCTGAAGCTTTCTTT. The chain employs TRBV7-9 and TRBJ1-1, with 7 bases fitting TRBD1. The V gene's germline CDR1 is SEHNR and CDR2 FQNEAQ (reference sequence). This CDR3 is built from 14 residues. The J segment lost 6 bases and the V segment lost 4 bases, leaving 8 bases of the junction unmatched.

This chain uses TRBV5-4 with TRBJ2-1; a weak D match, TRBD1 (6 bases). This CDR3 contains 19 residues. V lost 4 bases to trimming and J lost 0 bases, with 23 bases between them. Per the germline V gene, CDR1 is SGHNT and CDR2 is YYREEE (reference sequence). The CDR3 sequence is CASSRTGTPIQSSYNEQFF. DNA for the CDR3: TGTGCCAGCAGCCGGACCGGGACACCGATCCAGAGCTCCTACAATGAGCAGTTCTTC.

The J gene is TRBJ2-5, the V gene TRBV5-1; 11 nucleotides agree with TRBD2. Germline loops: CDR1 SGHRS, CDR2 YFSETQ. The V segment lost 2 bases and the J segment 5 bases; nucleotides outside the gene matches: 5. The CDR3 spans 15 residues. The CDR3 sequence is CASSFSLAGGETQYF. DNA of the CDR3: TGCGCCAGCAGCTTCTCCCTAGCGGGAGGTGAGACCCAGTACTTC.

In its sample, this clone was seen a few times. V and J are TRBV14 and TRBJ2-7; TRBD2 aligns across 13 bases. The germline V gene has CDR1 SGHDN and CDR2 FVKESK. The CDR3 covers 16 residues. V was clipped by 1 base and J by 4 bases; unmatched bases: 4. For the CDR3, the DNA is TGTGCCAGCAGCCAAGGGGGACTAGCGGGGACGTACGAGCAGTACTTC. Translated, it gives CASSQGGLAGTYEQYF.

The chain has TRBV7-2 and TRBJ2-3; D not resolved. Between the trimmed V and J ends, which lost 3 bases and 0 bases, there was a span of 4 bases. The length of the CDR3 is 13 residues. In germline, CDR1 is SGHTA, CDR2 FQGNSA. The DNA for the CDR3 is TGTGCCAGCAGCTTCGGGAGCACAGATACGCAGTATTTT. Translation: CASSFGSTDTQYF.

As concerns this clone: A read error may produce the germline difference seen at one junction end. The gene calls are TRBV7-9 and TRBJ2-3, with unresolved D. Germline-derived CDR1 and CDR2 are SEHNR and FQNEAQ (reference sequence). This CDR3 region has 14 residues. In DNA form, the CDR3 reads TGTTCCAGCAGCTTAAACGACTTCACAGATACGCAGTATTTT. It translates to CSSSLNDFTDTQYF.

This rearrangement joins TRBV14 to TRBJ1-6; D is possibly TRBD1 (6 bases). There are 15 residues in the CDR3. Germline lookup yields CDR1 SGHDN and CDR2 FVKESK. Trimming pared 4 bases from V and 7 bases from J, leaving 14 bases between. The chain's CDR3 is CASSLVAGGNSPLHF. CDR3 DNA sequence: TGTGCCAGCAGCCTTGTAGCGGGGGGCAATTCACCCCTCCACTTT. Full variable domain (missing parts from reference TRBV14 and TRBJ1-6): EAGVTQFPSHSVIEKGQTVTLRCDPISGHDNLYWYRRVMGKEIKFLLHFVKESKQDESGMPNNRFLAERTGGTYSTLKVQPAELEDSGVYFCASSLVAGGNSPLHFGNGTRLTVT.

The CDR3 DNA is TGTGCCAGCTCACCATCCAGGGCCCCCTACGAGCAGTACTTC. The encoded protein is CASSPSRAPYEQYF. V and J are TRBV18 and TRBJ2-7, with D perhaps TRBD1 (5 bases). Germline V gene data show CDR1 as KGHSH and CDR2 as LQKENI. With 2 bases removed from V and 2 bases from J, the gap between germline ends came to 10 bases. The CDR3 is made up of 14 amino acids.

The genes are TRBV6-1 and TRBJ1-2; tentative D call: TRBD1 (5 bases). Germline V gene data show CDR1 as MNHNS and CDR2 as SASEGT. CDR3 length: 14 amino acids. Between the trimmed V and J ends, which lost 0 bases and 2 bases, there was a span of 7 bases. The CDR3 region is CASSEAQGNYGYTF. The CDR3 nucleotides are TGTGCCAGCAGTGAAGCGCAGGGAAACTATGGCTACACCTTC.

A few counts support this clone. The rearrangement links TRBV2 to TRBJ2-3; 8 nucleotides agree with TRBD1. V shed 6 bases and J 4 bases; nucleotides not matched to a gene: 3. This CDR3 is 13 amino acids long. Germline V gene sequence: CDR1 SNHLY, CDR2 FYNNEI. In nucleotides, the CDR3 is TGTGCCAGCAGCCGGGACAGGTCAGATACGCAGTATTTT. This translates into CASSRDRSDTQYF.

The genes are TRBV5-6 and TRBJ2-7; TRBD1 matches 9 bases. Germline CDR1 is SGHDT and CDR2 is YYEEEE. The CDR3 is 15 residues long. Trimming at V came to 0 bases and at J to 2 bases, leaving 3 bases not matched to a gene. The CDR3 nucleotides read TGTGCCAGCAGCTTGGCGGGACAGGGCACCTACGAGCAGTACTTC. It codes for CASSLAGQGTYEQYF.

This clone came up a few times. This chain uses TRBV7-9 with TRBJ2-7, with TRBD1 identical over 8 bases. With 3 bases clipped from V and 0 bases from J, the junction kept 10 bases outside the gene matches. The CDR3 is made up of 17 amino acids. CDR1 is SEHNR and CDR2 is FQNEAQ in the germline V gene (reference sequence). The CDR3 nucleotides read TGTGCCAGCAGCTTCCCGCCGGGACAGGTGAGCTCCTACGAGCAGTACTTC. As protein: CASSFPPGQVSSYEQYF.

The V and J genes are TRBV12-5 and TRBJ2-7, with 13 bases lining up with TRBD2. This CDR3 has 15 amino acids. CDR1 is LGHNT and CDR2 is FRNRAP in the germline V gene. Trimming cost V 7 bases and J 2 bases; bases outside gene matches: 5. CDR3 nucleotide sequence: TGTGCTAGTGCCCTGACTAGCGGGGGGACCTACGAGCAGTACTTC. Translation gives CASALTSGGTYEQYF.

The gene calls are TRBV30 and TRBJ2-3, with D maybe TRBD2 (5 bases). This CDR3 comprises 13 residues. V was clipped by 1 base and J by 8 bases, with 13 bases between them. CDR1 and CDR2 (germline): GTSNPN, SVGIG (reference sequence). The CDR3 protein is CAWSAGPGGTQYF. CDR3 nucleotides: TGTGCCTGGAGTGCGGGCCCTGGAGGTACGCAGTATTTT. Full variable domain (rest looked up from reference TRBV30 and TRBJ2-3): SQTIHQWPATLVQPVGSPLSLECTVEGTSNPNLYWYRQAAGRGLQLLFYSVGIGQISSEVPQNLSASRPQDRQFILSSKKLLLSDSGFYLCAWSAGPGGTQYFGPGTRLTVL.

This chain links TRBV9 with TRBJ2-2; D may be TRBD2 (7 bases). Germline CDR1 reads SGDLS; CDR2 reads YYNGEE. Trimming shortened V by 0 bases and J by 4 bases, and 10 bases separated the two germline ends. CDR3 length equals 15 residues. CDR3 sequence (DNA): TGTGCCAGCAGCGTAGAGGGGGGGGTCACCGGGGAGCTGTTTTTT. This translates into CASSVEGGVTGELFF.

The rearrangement uses TRBV19 and TRBJ2-4, with 7 bases identical to TRBD2. The trim removed 2 bases at V and 6 bases at J, leaving 13 bases unmatched. Germline assignment: CDR1 LNHDA and CDR2 SQIVND (reference sequence). The CDR3 consists of 17 residues. Here the CDR3 reads CASSIIWGGLGLNIQYF. The CDR3 region has the DNA TGTGCCAGTAGTATAATCTGGGGAGGGTTGGGGCTAAACATTCAGTACTTC.

This clone was seen a handful of times. This chain uses TRBV7-2 with TRBJ2-3, with D perhaps matching TRBD1 (6 bases). V was pared by 0 bases and J by 2 bases, with 9 bases between. Looked up from germline, CDR1 is SGHTA and CDR2 is FQGNSA. The CDR3 covers 15 residues. CDR3 loop: CASSLAGQITDTQYF. The DNA of the CDR3 is TGTGCCAGCAGCTTAGCGGGACAAATCACAGATACGCAGTATTTT.

The genes are TRBV11-1 and TRBJ2-1, with 12 positions matching TRBD2. Germline loops: CDR1 SGHAT, CDR2 FQDESV (reference sequence). The V segment lost 5 bases and the J segment 6 bases; nucleotides outside the gene matches: 14. This CDR3 contains 18 residues. The CDR3 DNA follows: TGTGCCAGCAGCCCCGGACTAGCGGGACGTAAATGGACCAATGAGCAGTTCTTC. Its translation is CASSPGLAGRKWTNEQFF. Full variable domain (remainder filled in from reference TRBV11-1 and TRBJ2-1): EAEVAQSPRYKITEKSQAVAFWCDPISGHATLYWYRQILGQGPELLVQFQDESVVDDSQLPKDRFSAERLKGVDSTLKIQPAELGDSAMYLCASSPGLAGRKWTNEQFFGPGTRLTVL.

Only a few counts were recorded for this clone. The chain is built from TRBV5-6 and TRBJ2-4, with 7 bases matching TRBD2. CDR3 size: 15 residues. The germline V gene encodes CDR1 SGHDT and CDR2 YYEEEE. J lost 0 bases, V lost 3 bases, and 3 bases had no gene match. CDR3: CASSSRGVAKNIQYF. The CDR3, as DNA: TGTGCCAGCAGCTCACGGGGGGTAGCCAAAAACATTCAGTACTTC. Full variable domain (rest looked up from reference TRBV5-6 and TRBJ2-4): DAGVTQSPTHLIKTRGQQVTLRCSPKSGHDTVSWYQQALGQGPQFIFQYYEEEERQRGNFPDRFSGHQFPNYSSELNVNALLLGDSALYLCASSSRGVAKNIQYFGAGTRLSVL.

The chain employs TRBV27 and TRBJ2-3; 10 bases agree with TRBD2. There are 14 residues in the CDR3. CDR1 and CDR2 (germline): MNHEY, SMNVEV (reference sequence). Losses at the gene ends were 6 bases for V and 5 bases for J; bases not matched to a gene: 5. This chain's CDR3 is CASRPRTSGDTQYF. The CDR3 DNA reads as TGTGCCAGCAGACCGAGGACTAGCGGAGATACGCAGTATTTT.

The chain has TRBV9 and TRBJ2-5; D perhaps matches TRBD2 (5 bases). Trimming took 2 bases from V and 12 from J, leaving 14 bases between them. The V gene's germline CDR1 is SGDLS and CDR2 YYNGEE. The CDR3 contains 12 residues. The CDR3 is CASSVPRGPKYF. CDR3 nucleotide sequence: TGTGCCAGCAGCGTCCCCCGGGGTCCTAAGTACTTC.

CDR3 amino acids: CATSRDRDRVGQPQHF. The CDR3 nucleotides are TGTGCCACCAGCAGAGACCGGGACAGGGTTGGTCAGCCCCAGCATTTT. J is TRBJ1-5 and V is TRBV15; the match to TRBD1 covers 9 bases. Per germline, CDR1 LNHNV and CDR2 YYDKDF (reference sequence). CDR3 size: 16 residues. The junction had 6 bases not matched to a gene; V was cut back by 0 bases and J by 6 bases.

V and J are TRBV7-2 and TRBJ2-3; D gene uncertain. Between the trimmed V and J ends, which lost 1 base and 4 bases, there was a span of 15 bases. The CDR3 loop spans 16 amino acids. Germline-derived CDR1 and CDR2 are SGHTA and FQGNSA. DNA for the CDR3: TGTGCCAGCAGCTTAGATCGAGTCCGCGCCGCAGATACGCAGTATTTT. Translated: CASSLDRVRAADTQYF.